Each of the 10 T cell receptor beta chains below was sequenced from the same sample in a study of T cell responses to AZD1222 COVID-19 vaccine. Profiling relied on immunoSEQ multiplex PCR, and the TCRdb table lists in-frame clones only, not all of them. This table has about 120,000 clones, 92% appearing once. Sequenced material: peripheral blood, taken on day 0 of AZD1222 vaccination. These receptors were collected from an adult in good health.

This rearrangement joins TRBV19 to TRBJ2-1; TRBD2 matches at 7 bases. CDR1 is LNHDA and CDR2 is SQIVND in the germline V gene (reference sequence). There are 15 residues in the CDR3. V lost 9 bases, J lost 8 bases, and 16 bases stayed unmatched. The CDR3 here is CASCPSGSGIYEQFF. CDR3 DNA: TGTGCCAGCTGCCCCTCGGGGAGCGGGATCTATGAGCAGTTCTTC.

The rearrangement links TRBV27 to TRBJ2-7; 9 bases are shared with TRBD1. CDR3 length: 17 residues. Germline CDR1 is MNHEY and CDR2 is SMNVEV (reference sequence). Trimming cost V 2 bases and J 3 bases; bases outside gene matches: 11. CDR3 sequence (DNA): TGTGCCAGCAGTTTACATCCCCCGGGACAGGGTCACTACGAGCAGTACTTC. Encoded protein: CASSLHPPGQGHYEQYF.

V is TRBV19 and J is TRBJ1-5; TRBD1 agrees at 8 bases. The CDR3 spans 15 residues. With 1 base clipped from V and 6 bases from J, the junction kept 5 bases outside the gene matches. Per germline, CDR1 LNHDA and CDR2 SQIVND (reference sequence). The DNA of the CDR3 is TGTGCCAGTAGTATAGGACAGGGGACAAGTCAGCCCCAGCATTTT. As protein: CASSIGQGTSQPQHF.

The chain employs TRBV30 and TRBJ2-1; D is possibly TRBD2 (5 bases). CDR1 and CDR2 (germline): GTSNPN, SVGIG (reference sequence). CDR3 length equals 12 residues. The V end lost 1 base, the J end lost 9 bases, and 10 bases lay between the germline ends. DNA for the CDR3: TGTGCCTGGAGTGAACTAGAGGTTGAGCAGTTCTTC. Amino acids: CAWSELEVEQFF.

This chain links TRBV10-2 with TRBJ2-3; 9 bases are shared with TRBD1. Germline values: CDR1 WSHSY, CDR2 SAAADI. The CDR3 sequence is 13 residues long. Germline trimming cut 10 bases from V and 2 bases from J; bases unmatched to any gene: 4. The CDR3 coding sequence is TGCGCCACGGACAGGGGCGACACAGATACGCAGTATTTT. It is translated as CATDRGDTDTQYF.

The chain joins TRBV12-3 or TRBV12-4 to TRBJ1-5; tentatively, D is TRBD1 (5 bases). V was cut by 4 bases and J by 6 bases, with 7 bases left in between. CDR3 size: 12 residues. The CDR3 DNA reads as TGTGCCAGCAGTTGGGGCCCTCAGCCCCAGCATTTT. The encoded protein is CASSWGPQPQHF.

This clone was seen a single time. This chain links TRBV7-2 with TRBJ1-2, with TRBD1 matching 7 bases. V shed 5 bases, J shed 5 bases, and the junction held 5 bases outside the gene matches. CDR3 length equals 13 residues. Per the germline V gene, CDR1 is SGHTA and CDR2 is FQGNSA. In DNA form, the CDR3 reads TGTGCCAGCAGCCCCGGACAGGCATATGGCTACACCTTC. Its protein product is CASSPGQAYGYTF.

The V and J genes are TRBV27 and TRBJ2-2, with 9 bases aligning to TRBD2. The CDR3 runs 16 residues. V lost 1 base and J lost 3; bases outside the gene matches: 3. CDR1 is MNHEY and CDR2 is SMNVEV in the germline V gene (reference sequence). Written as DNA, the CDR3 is TGTGCCAGCAGTTTATTAGCGGGAGTTGACACCGGGGAGCTGTTTTTT. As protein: CASSLLAGVDTGELFF.

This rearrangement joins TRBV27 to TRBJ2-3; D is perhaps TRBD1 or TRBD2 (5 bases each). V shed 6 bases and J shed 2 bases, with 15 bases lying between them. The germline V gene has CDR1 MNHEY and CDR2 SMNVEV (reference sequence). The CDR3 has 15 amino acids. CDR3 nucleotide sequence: TGTGCCAGCAGCCGCCTACGGGGCCCCACAGATACGCAGTATTTT. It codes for CASSRLRGPTDTQYF.

The CDR3 sequence: CASNPSGAGNTIYF. The CDR3 coding sequence is TGTGCCAGCAACCCGAGCGGGGCTGGAAACACCATATATTTT. The chain combines TRBV5-6 with TRBJ1-3, with unresolved D. The CDR3 has 14 residues. V lost 6 bases and J lost 2, with 12 bases in between. CDR1 and CDR2 (germline): SGHDT, YYEEEE.